Listed here are 8 T cell receptor beta chains from one sample, sequenced in a study of T cell responses to AZD1222 COVID-19 vaccine. Measured with immunoSEQ multiplex PCR; TCRdb has only the in-frame clones, and not every one. The data contain 45,000 to 70,000 clones, approximately 83% of them singletons. The sample consisted of peripheral blood, taken on day 0 of AZD1222 vaccination. The source of these receptors is an adult in good health.

The chain has TRBV21-1 and TRBJ2-3; the table's TRBD2 call for D was not verified on the DNA. TRBV21-1 is designated a pseudogene. This CDR3 contains 15 residues. Here the CDR3 DNA reads TGTGCCAGCAGCATGGTGGGCGGGCGGTCAGATACGCAGTATTTT. Residues: CASSMVGGRSDTQYF.

CDR3 in amino acids: CASSLDGSSGNTIYF. DNA for the CDR3: TGTGCCAGCAGTTTAGACGGGAGCTCTGGAAACACCATATATTTT. The chain is built from TRBV27 and TRBJ1-3; D remains ambiguous. The V end lost 2 bases, the J end lost 0 bases, and 8 bases lay between the germline ends. Germline V CDR1 and CDR2: MNHEY, SMNVEV (reference sequence). This CDR3 is built from 15 residues.

The chain recombines TRBV7-6 with TRBJ2-1; 10 positions match TRBD1. The V and J ends lost 1 base and 5 bases, in that order; junction bases with no gene match: 2. Germline-derived CDR1 and CDR2 are SGHVS and FNYEAQ. The CDR3 consists of 15 residues. As DNA, the CDR3 is TGTGCCAGCAGCTTAGGGACAGGGGGAGACAATGAGCAGTTCTTC. Amino acid sequence: CASSLGTGGDNEQFF.

The chain is built from TRBV7-6 and TRBJ1-5, with 8 positions matching TRBD1. This CDR3 is built from 16 residues. Germline CDR1 reads SGHVS; CDR2 reads FNYEAQ. The V gene end was trimmed by 5 bases and the J gene end by 6 bases; junction bases not matched to a gene: 12. The CDR3 sequence: CASSPGQGRSIQPQHF. CDR3 nucleotides: TGTGCCAGCAGCCCCGGACAGGGAAGATCAATTCAGCCCCAGCATTTT. The entire variable domain, with the rest obtained from reference TRBV7-6 and TRBJ1-5, is as follows: GAGVSQSPRYKVTKRGQDVALRCDPISGHVSLYWYRQALGQGPEFLTYFNYEAQQDKSGLPNDRFSAERPEGSISTLTIQRTEQRDSAMYRCASSPGQGRSIQPQHFGDGTRLSIL.

This clone was counted between two and nine times. V is TRBV2 and J is TRBJ1-1; 7 nucleotides agree with TRBD1. V lost 4 bases, J lost 2 bases, and 1 base stayed unmatched. CDR1 and CDR2 (germline): SNHLY, FYNNEI. The CDR3 extends over 13 amino acids. In nucleotides, the CDR3 is TGTGCCAGCAGTGGGGACAGAAACACTGAAGCTTTCTTT. Residues: CASSGDRNTEAFF. The full variable domain, in which reference TRBV2 and TRBJ1-1 provide the parts outside the CDR3, is EPEVTQTPSHQVTQMGQEVILRCVPISNHLYFYWYRQILGQKVEFLVSFYNNEISEKSEIFDDQFSVERPDGSNFTLKIRSTKLEDSAMYFCASSGDRNTEAFFGQGTRLTVV.

V usage is TRBV27 and J usage is TRBJ2-7, with TRBD2 matching 10 bases. This CDR3 is built from 16 residues. Losses at the gene ends were 5 bases for V and 3 bases for J; bases not matched to a gene: 10. Germline V gene data show CDR1 as MNHEY and CDR2 as SMNVEV (reference sequence). The CDR3 nucleotides are TGTGCCAGCAGTCCCAGGACTAGCGGAAGATTCTACGAGCAGTACTTC. Encoded protein: CASSPRTSGRFYEQYF.

The V and J genes are TRBV7-9 and TRBJ1-1, with 9 positions matching TRBD1. CDR3 size: 14 residues. The ends lost 5 bases at V and 4 bases at J; junction bases unmatched: 5. The germline V gene encodes CDR1 SEHNR and CDR2 FQNEAQ (reference sequence). The CDR3 sequence: CASSLQGAGTEAFF. CDR3 bases: TGTGCCAGCAGCCTACAGGGGGCCGGCACTGAAGCTTTCTTT.

J is TRBJ1-1 and V is TRBV11-2; D is unresolved. Germline lookup yields CDR1 SGHAT and CDR2 FQNNGV. This CDR3 has 19 amino acids. The V end lost 4 bases, the J end lost 4 bases, and 28 bases lay between the germline ends. The CDR3 here is CASSSSRLTGYWAGTEAFF. The CDR3 DNA sequence: TGTGCCAGCAGCTCCAGCCGCTTAACCGGTTACTGGGCGGGCACTGAAGCTTTCTTT.